This T cell receptor (beta chain) comes out of a study of control samples from healthy donors and cancer patients (dated by TCRdb to 2020 to 2021). Points on this clone: Its antigen is still unknown. Per-base quality was not reported, and no clone a single base away is much larger than it.

Library preparation was by the immunoSEQ multiplex PCR assay. TCRdb took this table from immuneACCESS and kept in-frame rearrangements with V and J called. Such tables lack part of the clones; where checked against another copy, unresolved V genes explain under half of the gap, and the rest is unexplained. This sample has more than 150,000 clones in its table, and roughly 91% of those were observed once. The ten largest clones capture about 1.6% of the sample. CDR1 is given as LGHDT and CDR2 as YNNKEL, both from the germline V gene (reference sequence). The germline ends are 15 bases apart after V is trimmed by 3 bases and J by 0 bases. From cysteine to phenylalanine, the CDR3 is 17 amino acids long. Only CDR3 DNA is held: 51 bases, read in frame from base 1.

The V and J segments used are TRBV3-1 (or the pseudogene TRBV3-2) and TRBJ2-4, with TRBD2 as a weak D call on 6 bases. Sequencing was carried out using blood. The source of this sequence is a man between 18 and 35 years old in good health. The DNA sequence is TGTGCCAGCAGCCACTGGGGGGTGTCGGTAGCCAAAAACATTCAGTACTTC. Protein translation: CASSHWGVSVAKNIQYF.